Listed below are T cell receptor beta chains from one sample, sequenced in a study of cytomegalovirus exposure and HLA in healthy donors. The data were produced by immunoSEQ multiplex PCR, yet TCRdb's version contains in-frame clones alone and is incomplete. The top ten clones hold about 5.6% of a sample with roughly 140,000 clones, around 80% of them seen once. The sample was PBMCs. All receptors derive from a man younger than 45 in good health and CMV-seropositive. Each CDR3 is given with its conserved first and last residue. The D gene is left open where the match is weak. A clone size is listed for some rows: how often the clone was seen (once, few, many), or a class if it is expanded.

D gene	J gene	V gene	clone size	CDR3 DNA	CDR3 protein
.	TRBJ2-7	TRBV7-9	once	TGTGCCAGCAGCTTTGGCTCAGGGCGGAACGAGCAGTACTTC	CASSFGSGRNEQYF
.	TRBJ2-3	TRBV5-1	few	TGCGCCAGCAGTCGGGGGTCCGGAGATACGCAGTATTTT	CASSRGSGDTQYF
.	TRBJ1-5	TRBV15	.	TGTGCCACCAGCAGAGAACTAACAGGTGCGCCCAATCAGCCCCAGCATTTT	CATSRELTGAPNQPQHF
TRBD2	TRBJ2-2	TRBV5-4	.	TGTGCCAGCAGCGGAGGACTAGCGCTAAAAGGAAGGGACACCGGGGAGCTGTTTTTT	CASSGGLALKGRDTGELFF
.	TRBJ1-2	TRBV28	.	TGTGCCAGCAGTTTAAATCCACCGGGGGGCCGTGGCTACACCTTC	CASSLNPPGGRGYTF
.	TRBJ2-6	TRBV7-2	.	TGTGCCAGCAGGAACAACTCTGGGGCCAACGTCCTGACTTTC	CASRNNSGANVLTF
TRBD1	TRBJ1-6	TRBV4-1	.	TGCGCCAGCAGCCAACAGGGGGCTGGGAATTCACCCCTCCACTTT	CASSQQGAGNSPLHF
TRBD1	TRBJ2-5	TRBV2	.	TGTGCCAGCAGTGAAGATCGAGGGACAGGGGTTAAGGAGACCCAGTACTTC	CASSEDRGTGVKETQYF
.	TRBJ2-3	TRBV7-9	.	TGTGCCAGCAGCTTAGTCTCGGTCAGCACAGATACGCAGTATTTT	CASSLVSVSTDTQYF
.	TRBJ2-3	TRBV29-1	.	TGCAGCGTTGTGGGGGGTGGGCCGGATACGCAGTATTTT	CSVVGGGPDTQYF
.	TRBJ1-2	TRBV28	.	TGTGCCAGCAGCCCCCACCCACGATTGAGGGAGGGTGGCTACACCTTC	CASSPHPRLREGGYTF
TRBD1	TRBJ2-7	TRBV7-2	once	TGTGCCAGCAGCCACCCCCCATCGGGACAGGGGACCTACGAGCAGTACTTC	CASSHPPSGQGTYEQYF
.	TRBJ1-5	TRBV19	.	TGTGCCAGTAGTATTGGGCAGAGCAATCAGCCCCAGCATTTT	CASSIGQSNQPQHF
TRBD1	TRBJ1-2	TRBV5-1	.	TGCGCCAGCAGCTTCTCGGCAGGGGGTGGCTACACCTTC	CASSFSAGGGYTF
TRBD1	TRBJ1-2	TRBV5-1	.	TGCGCCAGCAGCACCCGACAGGGGTATGGCTACACCTTC	CASSTRQGYGYTF
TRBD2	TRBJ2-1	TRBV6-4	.	TGTGCCAGCAGTGAGGGGACTAGCGGGGGGGACAATGAGCAGTTCTTC	CASSEGTSGGDNEQFF
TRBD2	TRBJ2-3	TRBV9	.	TGTGCCAGCAGCGTTGGACTAGCGGGGGGGAGCACAGATACGCAGTATTTT	CASSVGLAGGSTDTQYF
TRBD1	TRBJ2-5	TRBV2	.	TGTGCCAGCAGTGAAGGTGGACAGGTCCAAGAGACCCAGTACTTC	CASSEGGQVQETQYF
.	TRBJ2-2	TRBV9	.	TGTGCCAGCAGCGTAGACCCCGACCGGGGAGAGCTGTTTTTT	CASSVDPDRGELFF
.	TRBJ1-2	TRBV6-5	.	TGTGCCAGCAGTTACTCTGGAGGGTCCCGTGGCTACACCTTC	CASSYSGGSRGYTF
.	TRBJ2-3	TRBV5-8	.	TGTGCCAGCAGCTTGCAGAGGATGAGCACAGATACGCAGTATTTT	CASSLQRMSTDTQYF
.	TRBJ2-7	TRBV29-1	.	TGCAGCGTTGCCCTAGAAGGCTACGAGCAGTACTTC	CSVALEGYEQYF
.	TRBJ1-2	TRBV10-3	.	TGTGCCATCAGTGAACCGGAGGGCGGCGCCCGCTACACCTTC	CAISEPEGGARYTF
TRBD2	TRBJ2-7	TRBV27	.	TGTGCCAGCACCCTCAGGGGCGGGGGGCCCAGTAACGAGCAGTACTTC	CASTLRGGGPSNEQYF
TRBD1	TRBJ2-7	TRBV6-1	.	TGTGCCAGCAGTGATAGGACAGGGGGTCGCTACGAGCAGTACTTC	CASSDRTGGRYEQYF
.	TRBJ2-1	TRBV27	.	TGTGCCAGCAGGTGGGGAGTAGAATACAATGAGCAGTTCTTC	CASRWGVEYNEQFF
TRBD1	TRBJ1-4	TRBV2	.	TGTGCCAGCAGCCTTACAGGGGTCTTAAATGAAAAACTGTTTTTT	CASSLTGVLNEKLFF
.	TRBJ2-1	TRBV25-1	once	TGTGCCAGCCGGGACACTCAAATCAACAATGAGCAGTTCTTC	CASRDTQINNEQFF
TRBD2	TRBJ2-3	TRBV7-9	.	TGTGCCAGCACGCAACTAGCGGGAGCTAAAGATACGCAGTATTTT	CASTQLAGAKDTQYF
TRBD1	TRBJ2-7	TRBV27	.	TGTGCCAGCAGCTTACAGGGGCCGAGAGGGGAGCAGTACTTC	CASSLQGPRGEQYF
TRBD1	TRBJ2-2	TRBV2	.	TGTGCCAGCAATATGGGACAGGGGGCTACCGGGGAGCTGTTTTTT	CASNMGQGATGELFF
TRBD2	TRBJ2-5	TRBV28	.	TGTGCCGCAAGGCGGGGGTACCAAGAGACCCAGTACTTC	CAARRGYQETQYF
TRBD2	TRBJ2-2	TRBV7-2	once	TGTGCCAGCAGCATAAGTCCGGGACTAGCCTCCGGGGAGCTGTTTTTT	CASSISPGLASGELFF
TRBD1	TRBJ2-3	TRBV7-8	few	TGTGCCAGCAGCTCCGGGACAGGGAGCACAGATACGCAGTATTTT	CASSSGTGSTDTQYF
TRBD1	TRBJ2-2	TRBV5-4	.	TGTGCCAGCAAGTCGGGGACAGCCCGAACGGCCGGGGAGCTGTTTTTT	CASKSGTARTAGELFF
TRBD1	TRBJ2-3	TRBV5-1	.	TGCGCCAGCAGCCCGGCAGGGGGCCGGGTAGATACGCAGTATTTT	CASSPAGGRVDTQYF
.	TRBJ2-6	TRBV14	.	TGTGCCAGCAGCCACAACAGACACTCTGGGGCCAACGTCCTGACTTTC	CASSHNRHSGANVLTF
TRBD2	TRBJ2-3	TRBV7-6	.	TGTGCCAGCAGCTTAGCTTTAGCGGGAGTGGGAGATACGCAGTATTTT	CASSLALAGVGDTQYF
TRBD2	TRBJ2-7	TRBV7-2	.	TGTGCCAGCAGCCCACCAAGCGGGGGACTTATCGAGCAGTACTTC	CASSPPSGGLIEQYF
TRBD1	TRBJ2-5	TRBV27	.	TGCAAACGGCAGGGGGCGGAGGAGACCCAGTACTTC	CKRQGAEETQYF
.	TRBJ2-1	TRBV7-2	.	TGTGCCAGCACCAAGGGTGGGGGAAACGGGAGAAATGAGCAGTTCTTC	CASTKGGGNGRNEQFF
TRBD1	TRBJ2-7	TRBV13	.	TGTGCCAGCAGCCCCCCCCGGGACAGGGTTTACGAGCAGTACTTC	CASSPPRDRVYEQYF
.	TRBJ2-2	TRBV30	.	TGTGCCTGGAGTGTACTCAGGGGCGGTTCCGGGGAGCTGTTTTTT	CAWSVLRGGSGELFF
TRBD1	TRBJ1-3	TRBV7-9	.	TGTGCCAGCAGCGTACCGACAGGGAAAGGTAGTGGAAACACCATATATTTT	CASSVPTGKGSGNTIYF
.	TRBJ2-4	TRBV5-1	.	TGCGCCAGCAGCTCGAGCCAGGGAAACATTCAGTACTTC	CASSSSQGNIQYF
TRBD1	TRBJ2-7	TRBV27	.	TGTGCCAGCAGACCCTATACAGGGGTGTCCTACGAGCAGTACTTC	CASRPYTGVSYEQYF
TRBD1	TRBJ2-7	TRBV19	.	TGTGCCACCACGGGACAGGGGGCCCCAGTTTACTTC	CATTGQGAPVYF
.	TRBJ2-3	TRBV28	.	TGTGCCAGCAGTCCCACCCGAACCTTCACGCGAGATACGCAGTATTTT	CASSPTRTFTRDTQYF
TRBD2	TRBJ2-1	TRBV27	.	TGTGCCAGCAGTTTATCACTAGCGGGAGAGACAATTGAGCAGTTCTTC	CASSLSLAGETIEQFF
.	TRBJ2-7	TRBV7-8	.	TGTGCCAGTCGGGACAACCTATACGAGCAGTACTTC	CASRDNLYEQYF
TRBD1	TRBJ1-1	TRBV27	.	TGTGCCAGCAGTTTCAGGGGGTTTGATAGGAACACTGAAGCTTTCTTT	CASSFRGFDRNTEAFF
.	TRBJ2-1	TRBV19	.	TGTGCCAGTAGTATCGTGACTAGTGGCGCGCAGTTCTTC	CASSIVTSGAQFF
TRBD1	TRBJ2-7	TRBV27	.	TGTGCCAGCAGACGGGGACAGGGGGTCTACGAGCAGTACTTC	CASRRGQGVYEQYF
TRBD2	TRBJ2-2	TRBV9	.	TGTGCCAGCAGCGCATCTAGCGGGAAGAACACCGGGGAGCTGTTTTTT	CASSASSGKNTGELFF
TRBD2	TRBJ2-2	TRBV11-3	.	TGTGCCAGCGAGAGCGGGAGCGGCACCGGGGAGCTGTTTTTT	CASESGSGTGELFF
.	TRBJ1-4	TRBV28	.	TGTGCCAGCAGTTTATTGCAGGTTGGGGGGGAAAAACTGTTTTTT	CASSLLQVGGEKLFF
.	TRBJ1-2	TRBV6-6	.	TGTGCCAGCAGACACGCGGACACTTTTAACTATGGCTACACCTTC	CASRHADTFNYGYTF